The 21 T cell receptor beta chains below were found in one sample sequenced in a study of molecular identifiers for immune sequencing clone quantification. TCRdb analysed the PCR reads with MiXCR anew, one entry per CDR3 protein. The sample includes about 630,000 distinct CDR3 sequences, 25% of them seen just once. Specimen: naive CD8+ T cells from blood, with Jurkat cell RNA spiked in. Subset defined: FACS-sorted CD8+CD4-CCR7+CD45RA+ naive T cells. These receptors all come from a human donor in good health. Some libraries in this study had Jurkat cell RNA spiked in.

Concerning this clonotype: An end of the junction differs from the germline gene, which may be a read error. The chain couples TRBV4-3 to TRBJ2-1; no reliable D call. The CDR3 length is 14 residues. Per germline, CDR1 LGHNA and CDR2 YSLEER. CDR3: CARSQGFTYNEQFF. The CDR3 DNA reads TGCGCCCGCAGCCAAGGTTTTACCTACAATGAGCAGTTCTTC.

This clonotype has ten or more counts. V gene TRBV29-1 combines with J gene TRBJ2-5; perhaps TRBD2 as D (6 bases). Germline assignment: CDR1 SQVTM and CDR2 ANQGSEA. The CDR3 spans 15 residues. Trimming took off 3 bases at V and 2 bases at J, with 16 bases between the two ends. The CDR3 nucleotides are TGCAGCGTTGATGTCGGGAGCCAACGACAAGAGACCCAGTACTTC. This encodes CSVDVGSQRQETQYF.

The chain couples TRBV15 to TRBJ2-7; 7 nucleotides align to TRBD1. The CDR3 totals 15 residues. Trimming at V came to 2 bases and at J to 2 bases, leaving 6 bases not matched to a gene. Germline V gene lookup returns CDR1 LNHNV and CDR2 YYDKDF (reference sequence). CDR3 in amino acids: CATSRNRDRAYEQYF. CDR3 DNA: TGTGCCACCAGCAGAAACCGTGACAGGGCCTACGAGCAGTACTTC.

This clonotype has at least ten counts. The rearrangement links TRBV7-9 to TRBJ2-3; 13 nucleotides agree with TRBD2. The V and J ends lost 1 base and 2 bases, in that order; junction bases with no gene match: 3. CDR3 length: 17 residues. Germline CDR1 and CDR2: SEHNR and FQNEAQ (reference sequence). Here the CDR3 DNA reads TGTGCCAGCAGCTTAGGGACTAGCGGGGGATACACAGATACGCAGTATTTT. Its protein product is CASSLGTSGGYTDTQYF.

The chain joins TRBV2 to TRBJ2-7; maybe TRBD1 (5 bases). This CDR3 is built from 16 residues. Trimming cost V 6 bases and J 3 bases, with 21 bases left between them. Per the germline V gene, CDR1 is SNHLY and CDR2 is FYNNEI. The CDR3 nucleotides are TGTGCCAGCAGCATTCCTACAGGCCCCGCAATCTACGAGCAGTACTTC. Protein: CASSIPTGPAIYEQYF.

Note on this clonotype: A much larger clone sits a single nucleotide away, making a read error possible. This is likely a read error, given that the CDR3 carries no conserved phenylalanine or tryptophan at its end. No DNA is shown, since the ends of the CDR3 on it are uncertain; the CDR3 is the one TCRdb lists. The chain joins TRBV21-1 to TRBJ2-1; the table's D gene call, TRBD1, was not cross checked with the DNA. TRBV21-1 is recorded as a pseudogene. The CDR3 is 12 amino acids long, termini counted. CDR3 sequence: CASGETGGAGVG.

The chain is built from TRBV19 and TRBJ2-7; TRBD1 matches at 7 bases. Germline V CDR1 and CDR2: LNHDA, SQIVND (reference sequence). The junction had 8 bases not matched to a gene; V was cut back by 3 bases and J by 3 bases. The CDR3 totals 15 residues. The CDR3 loop is CASSISGGGSYEQYF. The CDR3 region has the DNA TGTGCCAGTAGTATTTCAGGGGGTGGTAGCTACGAGCAGTACTTC.

In regard to this clonotype: It may be a read error: a sequence one base away is much more abundant. V is TRBV4-1 and J is TRBJ1-6; 7 bases map to TRBD1. Germline V gene lookup returns CDR1 MGHRA and CDR2 YSYEKL. The CDR3 is 15 residues long. The CDR3 region is CARSQGGTDNSPLHF. CDR3 DNA sequence: TGCGCCCGCAGCCAAGGCGGGACAGATAATTCACCCCTCCACTTT.

This chain links TRBV14 with TRBJ2-7, with D possibly being TRBD2 (6 bases). Germline-derived CDR1 and CDR2 are SGHDN and FVKESK. The length of the CDR3 is 12 residues. Trimming removed 0 bases at V and 7 bases at J, with 7 bases between. The CDR3 protein is CASSQEAGEQYF. CDR3 nucleotide sequence: TGTGCCAGCAGCCAAGAAGCGGGTGAGCAGTACTTC.

The chain employs TRBV11-2 and TRBJ2-1, with D hard to call. This CDR3 has 17 amino acids. Trimming removed 5 bases from V and 3 bases from J, with 20 bases in between. CDR1 is SGHAT, CDR2 FQNNGV, per germline. The CDR3 DNA follows: TGTGCCAGCAGCCCAGGAGTTGGAACCAGTTTCTACAATGAGCAGTTCTTC. Its protein is CASSPGVGTSFYNEQFF.

Remarks on this clonotype: An end of the junction differs from the germline gene, which may be a read error. The chain is built from TRBV5-5 and TRBJ1-5; no clear D. Germline loops: CDR1 SGHKS, CDR2 YYEKEE (reference sequence). The CDR3 consists of 14 residues. CDR3 nucleotides: TGTGCCAGCAGCGCTGACTCTAGCCATCAGCCCCAGCATTTT. Protein: CASSADSSHQPQHF.

The J gene is TRBJ2-2, the V gene TRBV6-1; tentative D call: TRBD2 (7 bases). In germline, CDR1 is MNHNS, CDR2 SASEGT. This CDR3 is built from 16 residues. Deletions cut 3 bases from V and 4 bases from J, with 15 bases between. In nucleotides, the CDR3 is TGTGCCAGCAGTGAGGTGGGGGGGCCCCCCACCGGGGAGCTGTTTTTT. Its translation: CASSEVGGPPTGELFF.

This clonotype has just a few counts. The chain carries TRBV19 and TRBJ2-6; D is possibly TRBD1 (6 bases). CDR1 LNHDA and CDR2 SQIVND come from the germline V gene (reference sequence). V lost 5 bases and J 0 bases, leaving 11 bases between the germline ends. The CDR3 is 16 residues long. The CDR3 spells CASSLGQRSGANVLTF. The CDR3 DNA sequence: TGTGCCAGTAGTCTCGGACAGCGCTCTGGGGCCAACGTCCTGACTTTC.

This clonotype was recorded at least ten times. The chain recombines TRBV28 with TRBJ1-5; D is perhaps TRBD1 (5 bases). The germline V gene encodes CDR1 MDHEN and CDR2 SYDVKM. The CDR3 totals 15 residues. The V gene lost 2 bases and the J gene lost 2 bases, with 10 bases spanning the gap. CDR3 protein: CASSLGAFGNQPQHF. In DNA, the CDR3 is TGTGCCAGCAGTTTAGGGGCGTTTGGCAATCAGCCCCAGCATTTT.

This clonotype was seen repeatedly, ten times or more. The chain joins TRBV5-6 to TRBJ2-7; TRBD1 agrees at 7 bases. Trimming cost V 0 bases and J 4 bases; bases outside gene matches: 7. The CDR3 spans 15 residues. Looked up from germline, CDR1 is SGHDT and CDR2 is YYEEEE. The CDR3 is CASSLGGQVLYEQYF. Here the CDR3 DNA reads TGTGCCAGCAGCTTGGGAGGACAGGTCCTGTACGAGCAGTACTTC.

There are a few counts of this clonotype. The chain has TRBV20-1 and TRBJ2-7; tentative D call: TRBD1 (6 bases). The CDR3 has 15 residues. Trimming pared 0 bases from V and 2 bases from J, leaving 14 bases between. Germline V gene data show CDR1 as DFQATT and CDR2 as SNEGSKA (reference sequence). The CDR3 nucleotides are TGCAGTGCTAGAGATGGGGGCGGACCAACCTACGAGCAGTACTTC. Amino acids: CSARDGGGPTYEQYF.

This chain uses TRBV7-3 with TRBJ2-1, with D maybe TRBD1 (6 bases). V was trimmed by 5 bases and J by 6 bases, leaving 14 bases between them. Germline V gene lookup returns CDR1 SGHTA and CDR2 FQGTGA. The CDR3 is 14 amino acids. CDR3 DNA sequence: TGTGCCAGCAGCGAGGGGGAGCCGGTCAATGAGCAGTTCTTC. This codes for CASSEGEPVNEQFF.

A word on this clonotype: Just one base apart from a much larger clone, this may be a read error. The chain employs TRBV7-9 and TRBJ2-4; D may be TRBD1 or TRBD2 (5 bases each). CDR3 length equals 16 residues. CDR1 and CDR2 from the germline V gene are SEHNR and FQNEAQ (reference sequence). In DNA, the CDR3 is TGTGCCTGCAGCTTACCCGGGGCCGTAGCCAAAAACATTCAGTACTTC. Its protein is CACSLPGAVAKNIQYF.

V and J are TRBV7-9 and TRBJ2-5; D may be TRBD1 or TRBD2 (5 bases each). With 5 bases removed from V and 5 bases from J, the gap between germline ends came to 18 bases. This CDR3 spans 15 amino acids. Germline V CDR1 and CDR2: SEHNR, FQNEAQ (reference sequence). CDR3 nucleotide sequence: TGTGCCAGCAGCGGTAGCGTGGTGCAGGGTGAGACCCAGTACTTC. This gives the protein CASSGSVVQGETQYF.

For this clonotype: Mismatch with germline at one junction end may stem from a read error. CDR3: CATSLTDKEAFF. CDR3 DNA: TGTGCCACCAGTCTTACAGACAAAGAAGCTTTCTTT. This chain joins TRBV12-3 or TRBV12-4 and TRBJ1-1; no firm D call. The CDR3 runs to 12 residues.

Notes on this clonotype: A single base separates this from a much larger clone, so it may be a read error. The chain combines TRBV7-9 with TRBJ2-3; no definite D call. The CDR3 runs 13 residues. With 7 bases removed from V and 6 bases from J, the gap between germline ends came to 14 bases. The germline gives CDR1 SEHNR, CDR2 FQNEAQ (reference sequence). The CDR3 DNA reads TGTGCCAGCAACAGACCTGGGCCCGATACGCAGTATTTT. Translating gives CASNRPGPDTQYF. The full variable domain, its missing parts supplied by reference TRBV7-9 and TRBJ2-3, is DTGVSQNPRHKITKRGQNVTFRCDPISEHNRLYWYRQTLGQGPEFLTYFQNEAQLEKSRLLSDRFSAERPKGSFSTLEIQRTEQGDSAMYLCASNRPGPDTQYFGPGTRLTVL.